Sequencing of this T cell receptor beta chain was carried out in a study of shared clonotypes between healthy human individuals. CD45RO-negative cells were positively selected for CCR7, leaving out terminally differentiated effector memory CD45RA+ cells. The assay was immunoSEQ multiplex PCR, and TCRdb's table has in-frame clones only and misses some. The data show some 2.1 million clones, 93% seen once. V shed 1 base, J shed 6 bases, and the junction held 8 bases outside the gene matches. Germline V gene lookup returns CDR1 GTSNPN and CDR2 SVGIG (reference sequence). The CDR3 sequence is 15 residues long. The study's findings and limits: Rarefaction revealed incomplete sorted-subset sequencing despite large depth.

Notes on this clone: Its antigen is not identified.

The chain carries TRBV30 and TRBJ2-2; 7 nucleotides match TRBD1. Sequences were obtained from naive CD8+ T cells from PBMCs. This sequence was found in a man aged 18-30 years in good health. Some clones in this sample may be carry-over from other donors' samples. The CDR3 sequence: CAWSELDRSPGELFF. In DNA form, the CDR3 reads TGTGCCTGGAGTGAACTGGACAGGTCGCCCGGGGAGCTGTTTTTT. The whole variable domain, remainder taken from reference TRBV30 and TRBJ2-2, is SQTIHQWPATLVQPVGSPLSLECTVEGTSNPNLYWYRQAAGRGLQLLFYSVGIGQISSEVPQNLSASRPQDRQFILSSKKLLLSDSGFYLCAWSELDRSPGELFFGEGSRLTVL.